This T cell receptor (beta chain) originates from a study of T cells in Graves' hyperthyroidism and ophthalmopathy. Patients were excluded for uncontrolled infection, other autoimmune disease, pregnancy or lactation. Template material for amplifying TCR beta CDR3 regions consisted of RNA transcripts. The HTBI primer set served for first-round RT-PCR of the TCR CDR3. In TCRdb, the multiplex PCR reads were re-called with MiXCR into one record per CDR3 protein. The table includes some 510,000 distinct CDR3 sequences, about a fifth detected once. Study observations and caveats: Ophthalmopathy and stable hyperthyroidism were separated by a 13 V-J model.

V was clipped by 1 base and J by 4 bases, with 14 bases between them. This CDR3 spans 17 amino acids. This clonotype was seen repeatedly, ten times or more. What it binds is unknown. The TCR comes from a man aged 18 to 30 with Graves' hyperthyroidism. Sequenced material: blood. The V and J genes are TRBV12-3 or TRBV12-4 and TRBJ2-6; the D gene is possibly TRBD1 (6 bases). CDR3 sequence: CASSLDTGNSGANVLTF. The DNA for the CDR3 is TGTGCCAGCAGTTTAGATACAGGGAACTCCGGGGCCAACGTCCTGACTTTC.